Following are 11 T cell receptor beta chains from one sample sequenced in a study of cytomegalovirus exposure and HLA in healthy donors. This PCR relied on a set of 60 Vbeta primers and 13 Jbeta primers. Sequenced by immunoSEQ multiplex PCR; TCRdb stores in-frame clones only, minus some. Among fewer than 90,000 clones listed, 75% to 85% were seen once. Sequencing input: PBMCs. These receptors came from a human donor in good health.

This clone was counted a few times. The chain uses TRBV19 and TRBJ2-5, with TRBD2 as a possible D gene (6 bases). The CDR3 runs to 14 residues. From germline, CDR1 is LNHDA and CDR2 SQIVND (reference sequence). V was cut by 7 bases and J by 4 bases, with 16 bases left in between. The CDR3 spells CASMGGGSGETQYF. CDR3 coding DNA: TGTGCCAGTATGGGGGGTGGTTCCGGAGAGACCCAGTACTTC.

This clone came up once. One end of the junction fails to match germline, which may point to a read error. The rearrangement joins TRBV19 to TRBJ1-2, with D perhaps TRBD1 (5 bases). Germline lookup yields CDR1 LNHDA and CDR2 SQIVND (reference sequence). There are 15 residues in the CDR3. The CDR3 coding sequence is TGTGCCAGTAGTCCAGATTTTCGCAGGGCTAGTGGCTACCCCTTC. Its translation: CASSPDFRRASGYPF.

This rearrangement joins TRBV7-9 to TRBJ1-6; weak D call: TRBD1 (5 bases). The V gene's germline CDR1 is SEHNR and CDR2 FQNEAQ (reference sequence). The CDR3 is 14 residues long. Trimming removed 4 bases at V and 3 bases at J, with 7 bases between. CDR3 nucleotide sequence: TGTGCCAGCAGCTCGACAGACTATAATTCACCCCTCCACTTT. This gives the protein CASSSTDYNSPLHF.

The sample holds a few counts of this clone. V usage is TRBV15 and J usage is TRBJ1-5; 8 nucleotides line up with TRBD1. CDR1 is LNHNV, CDR2 YYDKDF, per germline (reference sequence). The CDR3 runs to 13 residues. The V segment lost 5 bases and the J segment 5 bases; nucleotides outside the gene matches: 2. The DNA for the CDR3 is TGTGCCACCAGCGTGGACAGGGATCAGCCCCAGCATTTT. Protein: CATSVDRDQPQHF.

The chain carries TRBV7-8 and TRBJ1-5; 7 bases line up with TRBD1. Germline CDR1 reads SGHVS; CDR2 reads FQNEAQ. This CDR3 spans 19 amino acids. J was trimmed by 1 base and V by 1 base; bases with no gene match: 13. The DNA of the CDR3 is TGTGCCAGCAGCTTAGTGGCAGGGGGGCCTCGGGTGAGCAATCAGCCCCAGCATTTT. Translating gives CASSLVAGGPRVSNQPQHF.

The gene calls are TRBV2 and TRBJ1-5; possibly TRBD1 for D (6 bases). The CDR3 consists of 16 residues. Trimming took 0 bases from V and 4 from J, leaving 13 bases between them. The germline gives CDR1 SNHLY, CDR2 FYNNEI. The CDR3 DNA reads as TGTGCCAGCAGTGAAGCGATCACAGGGTGGAATCAGCCCCAGCATTTT. It yields the protein CASSEAITGWNQPQHF. Drawing the rest from reference TRBV2 and TRBJ1-5, the complete variable domain is EPEVTQTPSHQVTQMGQEVILRCVPISNHLYFYWYRQILGQKVEFLVSFYNNEISEKSEIFDDQFSVERPDGSNFTLKIRSTKLEDSAMYFCASSEAITGWNQPQHFGDGTRLSIL.

CDR3 DNA sequence: TGTGCCAGCAGCTTAGGACTAGCGGGGGGGCGGAGAGATACGCAGTATTTT. It yields the protein CASSLGLAGGRRDTQYF. This sequence joins TRBV11-2 and TRBJ2-3, with 14 bases identical to TRBD2. The CDR3 runs to 17 residues. Germline V gene sequence: CDR1 SGHAT, CDR2 FQNNGV. V shed 1 base, J shed 5 bases, and the junction held 5 bases outside the gene matches. The entire variable domain, with the rest obtained from reference TRBV11-2 and TRBJ2-3, is as follows: EAGVAQSPRYKIIEKRQSVAFWCNPISGHATLYWYQQILGQGPKLLIQFQNNGVVDDSQLPKDRFSAERLKGVDSTLKIQPAKLEDSAVYLCASSLGLAGGRRDTQYFGPGTRLTVL.

The CDR3 sequence is CASSNPAGLEKLFF. CDR3 in DNA: TGTGCCAGCAGCAATCCGGCGGGACTTGAAAAACTGTTTTTT. The V gene is TRBV7-9, the J gene TRBJ1-4; D possibly corresponds to TRBD1 (5 bases). Trimming left V 5 bases short and J 7 bases short, with 14 bases between. Germline assignment: CDR1 SEHNR and CDR2 FQNEAQ (reference sequence). The CDR3 sequence is 14 residues long. The full variable domain, its missing parts supplied by reference TRBV7-9 and TRBJ1-4, is DTGVSQNPRHKITKRGQNVTFRCDPISEHNRLYWYRQTLGQGPEFLTYFQNEAQLEKSRLLSDRFSAERPKGSFSTLEIQRTEQGDSAMYLCASSNPAGLEKLFFGSGTQLSVL.

This chain uses TRBV7-9 with TRBJ2-1, with D possibly matching TRBD2 (6 bases). This CDR3 is built from 15 residues. V dropped 3 bases and J dropped 6 bases, with 15 bases sitting between them. Germline V gene sequence: CDR1 SEHNR, CDR2 FQNEAQ (reference sequence). The CDR3 protein is CASSLVSLGGNEQFF. CDR3 DNA sequence: TGTGCCAGCAGCTTGGTTTCCCTGGGGGGCAATGAGCAGTTCTTC.

This clone was seen a handful of times. This sequence joins TRBV5-1 and TRBJ2-2, with 7 nucleotides matching TRBD1. The CDR3 contains 15 residues. The ends lost 0 bases at V and 1 base at J; junction bases unmatched: 0. From germline, CDR1 is SGHRS and CDR2 YFSETQ. As DNA, the CDR3 is TGCGCCAGCAGCTTGGGACAGGGGAACACCGGGGAGCTGTTTTTT. Encoded protein: CASSLGQGNTGELFF.

CDR3 DNA: TGTGCCAGCAGCGCAGCTCCGACGGAGTCCTACGAGCAGTACTTC. The encoded protein is CASSAAPTESYEQYF. V gene TRBV9 combines with J gene TRBJ2-7, with D hard to call. V gave up 3 bases and J gave up 1 base, with 14 bases separating them. Germline V lookup: CDR1 SGDLS, CDR2 YYNGEE. This CDR3 has 15 amino acids.